This T cell receptor (beta chain) appears in the sequencing data of a study of early T cells in non-severe SARS-CoV-2 infection. The overall study: Chains were not paired, and sequencing was done on bulk RNA from unsorted whole blood.

The CDR3 covers 16 residues. V dropped 0 bases and J dropped 3; count of bases not matched to a gene: 5. Germline V gives CDR1 SEHNR, CDR2 FQNEAQ (reference sequence). As for this clonotype: The antigen remains undetermined.

The protocol attached unique molecular identifiers to individual cDNA molecules. TCRdb analysed the 5' RACE reads with MiXCR anew, one entry per CDR3 protein. The data contain approximately 30,000 distinct CDR3 sequences, approximately 4.3% of them singletons. The study's findings and limits: Anti-spike CD8 responses were favored by VDJdb matching, which missed private and CD4 specificities.

The sequence was collected from an adult who was a healthcare worker with PCR-confirmed SARS-CoV-2 infection or an uninfected control (not recorded which). Sequencing was done on a sample of whole blood. The J gene is TRBJ2-3, the V gene TRBV7-9; 8 bases line up with TRBD1. The CDR3 reads CASSLAGQGRTDTQYF. The DNA for the CDR3 is TGTGCCAGCAGCTTAGCCGGACAGGGAAGGACAGATACGCAGTATTTT.